This TCR beta chain was sequenced in a study of cytomegalovirus exposure and HLA in healthy donors (dated by TCRdb to about 2017). Background on the whole study: A later analysis indicated that the 110 or so validation repertoires were generated on the platform also employed for the 600 to 750 repertoires of the first cohort. To predict cytomegalovirus infection status, the study brought together high-throughput TCR immunosequencing, statistical association of individual TCRs with disease status, and machine learning. Along with the roughly 670-subject first cohort, a separate validation cohort of roughly 110 different subjects was used. The study was designed to test whether signatures of past pathogen exposure could be identified by cataloging public T cell receptors.

What the research found in general, with its limitations: Three of the identified cytomegalovirus-associated TCR beta chains were confirmed in vitro to be specific for cytomegalovirus antigens. The study gave a list of more than 150 TCR beta chains associated with cytomegalovirus. All 120 or so repertoires were used to score co-occurrence in the validation cohort in a later analysis, because that analysis had no HLA typing for the cohort. The authors suggested that the approach could potentially be extended to other disease states and immunological phenotypes. The classifier was reported to diagnose cytomegalovirus status with high specificity and sensitivity in both the original cohort and the validation cohort. A later analysis found that TCRs clustered in the first cohort also tended to co-occur in the 120 validation repertoires, with roughly 95% of cluster scores above 0. Most TCR sequences were seen in very few donors, while some public TCRs were found in many individuals.

Separate from the roughly 650-subject first cohort, the validation cohort of about 110 subjects was the group to which the donors belonged. At the junction V is shortened by 3 bases and J by 6 bases; bases outside the gene matches: 3. The germline V gene gives CDR1 as SGHAT and CDR2 as FQNNGV. Counted from cysteine to phenylalanine, this CDR3 has 14 amino acids. Just the 42-base CDR3 DNA is kept, in frame starting at base 1. To note about this clone: Which antigen it targets is not known. Per-base qualities were not stored, and no clone one base away is much larger.

Library generation was performed with the immunoSEQ multiplex PCR assay. In the source study's methods: A statistical classification framework was developed to diagnose cytomegalovirus status using the catalog of TCR beta chain sequences. As stored in TCRdb, this immuneACCESS dataset retains in-frame rearrangements with V and J assigned. A fraction of the clones does not appear; measured against another copy, unresolved V genes explain less than half of the discrepancy, and the remainder lacks a known reason. That table supplies the V and J calls and clone size; D and trimming were determined from the DNA. Recorded for this sample are more than 100,000 clones; around nine tenths of them occurred a single time. The ten biggest clones cover 1.2% to 1.5% of the sample.

What was sequenced was PBMCs. Recombination joined TRBV11-2 with TRBJ2-4; TRBD1 agrees with 9 junctional bases. The TCR comes from a man aged 25-40 years in good health and CMV-seronegative. The nucleotide sequence is given as TGTGCCAGCAGCTTTGACAGGGGGGGAAACATTCAGTACTTC. Its product reads: CASSFDRGGNIQYF. The full variable domain, with segments outside the CDR3 supplied by the reference TRBV11-2 and TRBJ2-4 proteins, appears as EAGVAQSPRYKIIEKRQSVAFWCNPISGHATLYWYQQILGQGPKLLIQFQNNGVVDDSQLPKDRFSAERLKGVDSTLKIQPAKLEDSAVYLCASSFDRGGNIQYFGAGTRLSVL.